The T cell receptor (beta chain) described here comes from a study of blood T cell repertoires in COVID-19 (dated by TCRdb to the early 2020s). Describing the broader study: Collaborator samples came from the United States, Italy and Spain and covered acute and convalescent phases of COVID-19. The prospective study material was composed of cDNA or gDNA derived from T cells, B-cell-depleted T cells, or PBMCs. The dataset comprised deeply sampled blood TCRbeta repertoires from subjects exposed to, actively infected with, or recovered from COVID-19. The repertoires were released in a freely available public database intended as a resource for research on the immune response to SARS-CoV-2. The samples were drawn from two sources: the first 160 participants of the ongoing ImmuneRACE study, and about 1,300 subjects contributed by 6 global collaborators. Nearly every sample came with metadata listing a de-identified subject ID, COVID-19 status, age in years and sex. HLA class I and class II types, where available, came from metadata supplied by the sample provider rather than from assay-based typing.

Overall study outcomes, separate from this receptor: Clinical and demographic metadata were provided uncurated, with the amount varying by source and participant.

The collaborating institutions used their own protocols to collect whole blood in K2EDTA tubes. For TCRbeta analysis, collaborator samples were shipped as frozen whole blood, as isolated PBMCs, or as DNA extracted from either sample type. Comment on this clone: Its antigen target is currently unknown. Base qualities are missing; no much larger clone stands one base away.

TCRbeta CDR3 regions were amplified from genomic DNA using the immunoSEQ Assay, a bias-controlled multiplex PCR. Per the original workflow: The number of nucleated cells in each sample was estimated from the amplification of reference gene primers within the assay. To quantify the absolute abundance of each unique TCRbeta CDR3 rearrangement, sequence reads were collapsed and filtered. For each sample, productive Simpson clonality was calculated as the square root of Simpson's diversity index over productive rearrangements. Not all clones reach the TCRdb copy of this immuneACCESS table, which keeps in-frame sequences only. Checked studies attribute under half of the gap to unresolved V genes and leave the rest unexplained. V and J calls and clone size are given by that table; D and trimming were obtained from the DNA. This sample gives about 190,000 clones in total; roughly four fifths of them show up just once. The leading ten clones occupy around 5.5% of the sample.

Looking up the germline V gene yields CDR1 KGHDR and CDR2 SFDVKD. The CDR3 runs 13 residues from the cysteine to the phenylalanine. CDR3 DNA only is kept here, 39 bases in frame from base 1. V was cut back by 5 bases and J by 5 bases, leaving a gap of 8 bases between them. The sequence links TRBV24-1 to TRBJ2-2; the D gene remains uncertain. The clonotype originates from a woman between 65 and 79 years old with active or convalescent COVID-19. Specimen: peripheral blood. The CDR3 region reads CATSVSTTGELFF. The base sequence is TGTGCCACCAGTGTTTCTACGACCGGGGAGCTGTTTTTT.